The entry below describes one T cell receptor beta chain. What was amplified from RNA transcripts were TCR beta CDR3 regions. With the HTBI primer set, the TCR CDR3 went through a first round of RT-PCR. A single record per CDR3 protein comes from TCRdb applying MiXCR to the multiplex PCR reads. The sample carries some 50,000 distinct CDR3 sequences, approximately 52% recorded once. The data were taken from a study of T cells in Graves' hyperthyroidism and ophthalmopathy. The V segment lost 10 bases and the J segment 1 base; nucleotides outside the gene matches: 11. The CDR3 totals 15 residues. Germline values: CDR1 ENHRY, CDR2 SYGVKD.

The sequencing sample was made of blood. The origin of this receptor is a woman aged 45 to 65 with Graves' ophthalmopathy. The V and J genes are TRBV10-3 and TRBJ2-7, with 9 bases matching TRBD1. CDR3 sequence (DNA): TGTGCCAACTTAGGACAGGGGAAGGTTTCCTACGAGCAGTACTTC. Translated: CANLGQGKVSYEQYF.